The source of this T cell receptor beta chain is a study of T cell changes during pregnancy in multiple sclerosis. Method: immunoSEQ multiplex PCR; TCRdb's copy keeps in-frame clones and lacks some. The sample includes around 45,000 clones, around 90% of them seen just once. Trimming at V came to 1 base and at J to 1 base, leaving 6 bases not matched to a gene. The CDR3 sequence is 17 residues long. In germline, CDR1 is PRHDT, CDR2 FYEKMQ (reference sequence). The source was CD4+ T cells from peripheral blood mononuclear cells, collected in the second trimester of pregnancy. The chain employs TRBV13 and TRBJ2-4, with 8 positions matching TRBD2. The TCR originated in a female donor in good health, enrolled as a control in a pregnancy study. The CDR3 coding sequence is TGTGCCAGCAGCTTAGTCGGGAGGGCCTTTGCCAAAAACATTCAGTACTTC. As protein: CASSLVGRAFAKNIQYF.